These 8 T cell receptor beta chains share one sample of origin, sequenced in a study of T-cell memory formation after mild COVID-19. TCRdb reprocessed the 5' RACE reads via MiXCR and lists one record per CDR3 protein. The table has about 29,000 distinct CDR3 sequences, roughly a sixth seen once. Sequenced sample: PBMCs or a T cell subset sorted from them (not recorded which). Source of these receptors: an adult who had mild COVID-19 (a few samples of this study predate the infection). Cell type and time point are not known.

This clonotype was observed at least ten times. The chain links TRBV5-1 to TRBJ2-1; 7 nucleotides align to TRBD1. This CDR3 is built from 16 residues. Germline V gene sequence: CDR1 SGHRS, CDR2 YFSETQ. Germline trimming cut 4 bases from V and 2 bases from J; bases unmatched to any gene: 9. CDR3 sequence: CASSITTGTTYNEQFF. The CDR3 nucleotides are TGCGCCAGCAGCATAACGACAGGGACAACCTACAATGAGCAGTTCTTC.

This clonotype was detected many times. The chain combines TRBV3-1 with TRBJ1-2; D is perhaps TRBD1 (6 bases). V was cut by 1 base and J by 3 bases, with 9 bases left in between. The CDR3 covers 14 residues. Germline CDR1 LGHDT, CDR2 YNNKEL (reference sequence). The CDR3, as DNA: TGTGCCAGCAGCCAAGCAGGGGTTTACTATGGCTACACCTTC. Amino acids: CASSQAGVYYGYTF.

In this sample, this clonotype turned up many times. This sequence joins TRBV5-1 and TRBJ2-5; no definite D call. The germline CDR1 and CDR2 sequences are SGHRS and YFSETQ. V lost 1 base to trimming and J lost 4 bases, with 14 bases between them. This CDR3 has 15 residues. The CDR3 DNA reads TGCGCCAGCAGCTTGACCGGGTCCACACGAGAGACCCAGTACTTC. Protein product: CASSLTGSTRETQYF.

The J gene is TRBJ1-2, the V gene TRBV19; tentatively, D is TRBD1 (5 bases). Germline-derived CDR1 and CDR2 are LNHDA and SQIVND (reference sequence). The length of the CDR3 is 13 residues. Trimming took 9 bases from V and 5 from J, leaving 16 bases between them. The CDR3: CASAVGERYGYTF. CDR3 nucleotides: TGTGCCAGCGCCGTAGGGGAGAGGTATGGCTACACCTTC.

The V gene is TRBV12-3 or TRBV12-4, the J gene TRBJ2-1; weak D call: TRBD1 (5 bases). Trimming removed 7 bases from V and 1 base from J, with 8 bases in between. The CDR3 totals 13 residues. The CDR3 spells CASKPGSYNEQFF. CDR3 sequence (DNA): TGTGCCAGCAAACCAGGGTCCTACAATGAGCAGTTCTTC.

This clonotype was seen at least ten times. V usage is TRBV20-1 and J usage is TRBJ2-7; 9 bases fit TRBD1. The trim removed 3 bases at V and 4 bases at J, leaving 10 bases unmatched. CDR1 and CDR2 from the germline V gene are DFQATT and SNEGSKA (reference sequence). The CDR3 runs 15 residues. The CDR3 bases are TGCAGTGCTAGTGGTGGAACAGGGGGCCGGTACGAGCAGTACTTC. Its translation is CSASGGTGGRYEQYF.

V and J are TRBV12-3 or TRBV12-4 and TRBJ2-1, with D possibly TRBD2 on 5 matching bases. Deletions cut 5 bases from V and 10 bases from J, with 9 bases between. This CDR3 region has 11 residues. This chain's CDR3 is CASSGTGEQFF. The CDR3, as DNA: TGTGCCAGCAGTGGAACGGGAGAGCAGTTCTTC.

This clonotype was counted only a few times. The gene calls are TRBV5-1 and TRBJ2-1; 8 positions agree with TRBD2. From germline, CDR1 is SGHRS and CDR2 YFSETQ. CDR3 length: 14 amino acids. After removal of 4 bases from V and 12 bases from J, the junction contained 12 bases not matched to a gene. The CDR3 DNA follows: TGCGCCAGCAGCCTATCCCGGGCCCTAGCGGGGCAGTTCTTC. Its translation: CASSLSRALAGQFF. Together with reference TRBV5-1 and TRBJ2-1, the CDR3 gives the full variable domain: KAGVTQTPRYLIKTRGQQVTLSCSPISGHRSVSWYQQTPGQGLQFLFEYFSETQRNKGNFPGRFSGRQFSNSRSEMNVSTLELGDSALYLCASSLSRALAGQFFGPGTRLTVL.